These 22 T cell receptor beta chains were sequenced from one sample in a study of T-cell memory formation after mild COVID-19. TCRdb called the 5' RACE reads again in MiXCR, with one record for every CDR3 protein. Seen here are about 300,000 distinct CDR3 sequences, roughly 21% observed once, and the top ten hold 20% to 25%. The sample comprised PBMCs or a T cell subset sorted from them (not recorded which). The receptors were sampled from a man between 18 and 29 years old who had mild COVID-19 (a few samples of this study predate the infection). Cell type and time point are not known.

The rearrangement joins TRBV2 to TRBJ2-7, with D possibly being TRBD1 or TRBD2 (5 bases each). The CDR3 is made up of 14 amino acids. Germline V CDR1 and CDR2: SNHLY, FYNNEI. Trimming removed 4 bases at V and 4 bases at J, with 14 bases between. CDR3 coding DNA: TGTGCCAGCAGTGGGGGGATAACTCCTTACGAGCAGTACGTC. It translates to CASSGGITPYEQYV.

This clonotype occurred a few times. The chain combines TRBV12-3 or TRBV12-4 with TRBJ1-5; tentative D call: TRBD1 (5 bases). The CDR3 is made up of 16 amino acids. Trimming stripped 5 bases from V and 6 bases from J, with 20 bases between. This CDR3 is CASSLSGLISVQPQHF. The CDR3 DNA reads as TGTGCCAGCAGTCTATCAGGGCTCATATCCGTTCAGCCCCAGCATTTT.

The table lists this clonotype with a few counts. CDR3 region: CASRGGEKLFF. The CDR3 nucleotides are TGCGCCAGCAGGGGAGGTGAAAAACTGTTTTTT. This chain links TRBV4-1 with TRBJ1-4, with D hard to call. The CDR3 has 11 residues. CDR1 is MGHRA and CDR2 is YSYEKL in the germline V gene. Trimming cost V 6 bases and J 7 bases, with 6 bases left between them.

This clonotype was seen only a few times. V gene TRBV24-1 combines with J gene TRBJ2-4, with 8 positions matching TRBD2. Per germline, CDR1 KGHDR and CDR2 SFDVKD. V lost 9 bases, J lost 5 bases, and 5 bases stayed unmatched. The CDR3 is made up of 13 amino acids. CDR3 protein: CATGTSEENIQYF. In DNA form, the CDR3 reads TGTGCCACCGGGACTAGTGAGGAAAACATTCAGTACTTC.

This clonotype was detected a few times. This rearrangement joins TRBV5-1 to TRBJ2-7; unclear D gene. Germline V gives CDR1 SGHRS, CDR2 YFSETQ. The V and J ends lost 4 bases and 4 bases respectively, with 12 bases between them. The CDR3 length is 13 residues. CDR3 residues: CASSQEGPYEQYF. CDR3 nucleotide sequence: TGCGCCAGCAGCCAGGAAGGGCCATACGAGCAGTACTTC.

The table lists this clonotype with a few counts. The gene calls are TRBV7-2 and TRBJ1-5; the D is unclear. V shed 5 bases and J shed 4 bases, with 9 bases lying between them. This CDR3 spans 13 amino acids. Germline CDR1 and CDR2: SGHTA and FQGNSA. For the CDR3, the DNA is TGTGCCAGCAGCCCCGTACTAAATCAGCCCCAGCATTTT. Translating gives CASSPVLNQPQHF.

This clonotype was seen many times. This sequence joins TRBV6-4 and TRBJ2-3; D tentatively reads TRBD1 or TRBD2 (6 bases each). This CDR3 contains 15 residues. Germline CDR1 reads MRHNA; CDR2 reads SNTAGT. Trimming stripped 2 bases from V and 2 bases from J, with 11 bases between. The CDR3 DNA follows: TGTGCCAGCAGTGACAACGGGGGCGCCACAGATACGCAGTATTTT. The encoded protein is CASSDNGGATDTQYF.

This clonotype has more than one count but fewer than ten. This chain uses TRBV2 with TRBJ2-3, with 7 bases lining up with TRBD2. CDR1 is SNHLY and CDR2 is FYNNEI in the germline V gene. V lost 4 bases and J lost 14; bases outside the gene matches: 9. The CDR3 is 12 amino acids. The CDR3 protein is CASSGGGTHGYF. The CDR3 DNA follows: TGTGCCAGCAGTGGGGGGGGGACCCACGGGTATTTT.

This chain connects TRBV7-2 to TRBJ1-1; D not resolved. Germline values: CDR1 SGHTA, CDR2 FQGNSA. This CDR3 has 14 residues. Trimming cost V 1 base and J 0 bases, with 6 bases left between them. DNA for the CDR3: TGTGCCAGCAGCTTAGTAAACATGAACACTGAAGCTTTCTTT. This codes for CASSLVNMNTEAFF.

The chain employs TRBV7-6 and TRBJ2-5; a weak D match, TRBD2 (5 bases). CDR1 and CDR2 from the germline V gene are SGHVS and FNYEAQ. Trimming took 2 bases from V and 5 from J, leaving 12 bases between them. This CDR3 is 14 amino acids long. In DNA form, the CDR3 reads TGTGCCAGCAGCTTACTGCCAGGACTGGAGACCCAGTACTTC. Its protein product is CASSLLPGLETQYF.

Ten or more counts support this clonotype. The V gene is TRBV3-1, the J gene TRBJ2-3; the D gene is possibly TRBD1 (6 bases). CDR1 is LGHDT, CDR2 YNNKEL, per germline (reference sequence). Trimming took 2 bases from V and 12 from J, leaving 12 bases between them. The CDR3 has 12 residues. CDR3 region: CASSQNRAVQYF. The CDR3 DNA follows: TGTGCCAGCAGCCAAAACAGGGCCGTTCAGTATTTT.

This clonotype was recorded a few times. The rearrangement joins TRBV12-3 or TRBV12-4 to TRBJ1-5; 9 nucleotides match TRBD1. This CDR3 has 15 amino acids. V was clipped by 6 bases and J by 4 bases; unmatched bases: 7. The CDR3 DNA follows: TGTGCCAGCAGCCTAGGGACAGGGATGAATCAGCCCCAGCATTTT. Translating gives CASSLGTGMNQPQHF.

The gene calls are TRBV2 and TRBJ1-2; D is unresolved. Germline CDR1 is SNHLY and CDR2 is FYNNEI. CDR3 length: 12 residues. The ends were cut back, 4 bases at V and 5 bases at J, with 8 bases in the middle. The CDR3 loop reads CASSVTGYGYTF. CDR3 nucleotides: TGTGCCAGCAGTGTGACCGGATATGGCTACACCTTC.

This clonotype has ten or more counts. V gene TRBV27 combines with J gene TRBJ1-2; no firm D call. With 8 bases removed from V and 8 bases from J, the gap between germline ends came to 12 bases. This CDR3 is built from 11 residues. Germline values: CDR1 MNHEY, CDR2 SMNVEV (reference sequence). CDR3 in DNA: TGTGCCAGCCCTGTAAGGGTAGGCTACACCTTC. Residues: CASPVRVGYTF.

V usage is TRBV7-9 and J usage is TRBJ2-1; 8 positions agree with TRBD1. CDR1 SEHNR and CDR2 FQNEAQ come from the germline V gene (reference sequence). This CDR3 has 14 residues. V lost 5 bases, J lost 7 bases, and 7 bases stayed unmatched. CDR3 in DNA: TGTGCCAGCAGCGCACCCCAGGGGGCGAATGAGCAGTTCTTC. Amino acid sequence: CASSAPQGANEQFF.

This chain joins TRBV29-1 and TRBJ2-3; 11 nucleotides match TRBD2. Germline trimming cut 6 bases from V and 2 bases from J; bases unmatched to any gene: 16. The CDR3 sequence is 18 residues long. The germline CDR1 and CDR2 sequences are SQVTM and ANQGSEA. CDR3 region: CSVKLAGALTTHTDTQYF. CDR3 in DNA: TGCAGCGTCAAACTAGCGGGGGCCTTAACCACACACACAGATACGCAGTATTTT.

This clonotype was seen only a few times. The chain uses TRBV5-1 and TRBJ1-2; perhaps TRBD1 as D (6 bases). The germline CDR1 and CDR2 sequences are SGHRS and YFSETQ. The CDR3 length is 13 residues. The V and J ends lost 6 bases and 2 bases respectively, with 11 bases between them. In DNA, the CDR3 is TGCGCCAGCACCTCGGACAGCAACTATGGCTACACCTTC. Its translation is CASTSDSNYGYTF.

This clonotype was observed a handful of times. The chain has TRBV10-3 and TRBJ1-1; D is ambiguous. Trimming cost V 5 bases and J 1 base, with 8 bases left between them. This CDR3 region has 13 residues. The V gene's germline CDR1 is ENHRY and CDR2 SYGVKD. CDR3 loop: CAISSTPNTEAFF. CDR3 DNA: TGTGCCATCAGTAGTACACCGAACACTGAAGCTTTCTTT.

This clonotype was found a few times. This chain connects TRBV12-3 or TRBV12-4 to TRBJ2-3; the D gene could be TRBD1 or TRBD2 (5 bases each). This CDR3 region has 14 residues. Trimming cost V 0 bases and J 3 bases, with 7 bases left between them. CDR3 DNA: TGTGCCAGCAGTTTAGCAGGGGAGACAGATACGCAGTATTTT. This encodes CASSLAGETDTQYF.

This clonotype was detected only once. The V call is TRBV4-2, the J call TRBJ2-7, with TRBD1 as a possible D gene (6 bases). The V end was cut by 0 bases, the J end by 0 bases, with 9 bases between. The V gene's germline CDR1 is LGHNA and CDR2 YNFKEQ. The CDR3 extends over 15 amino acids. The CDR3 DNA sequence: TGTGCCAGCAGCCAAGATAGGGGGAGCTCCTACGAGCAGTACGTC. Translation gives CASSQDRGSSYEQYV.

This clonotype was counted a few times. The J gene is TRBJ2-1, the V gene TRBV12-3 or TRBV12-4; 11 bases map to TRBD2. CDR3 size: 17 residues. Trimming at V came to 6 bases and at J to 2 bases, leaving 9 bases not matched to a gene. CDR3 DNA sequence: TGTGCCAGCAGCCCACTAGCGGGGGCCGCCACCTACAATGAGCAGTTCTTC. This encodes CASSPLAGAATYNEQFF.

The chain uses TRBV5-1 and TRBJ2-3; 7 bases line up with TRBD2. Germline lookup yields CDR1 SGHRS and CDR2 YFSETQ. The CDR3 has 15 residues. V lost 10 bases, J lost 0 bases, and 11 bases stayed unmatched. The CDR3 region is CASTSRGVSTDTQYF. The CDR3 DNA reads as TGCGCCTCAACCTCCCGGGGGGTTAGCACAGATACGCAGTATTTT. Together with reference TRBV5-1 and TRBJ2-3, the CDR3 gives the full variable domain: KAGVTQTPRYLIKTRGQQVTLSCSPISGHRSVSWYQQTPGQGLQFLFEYFSETQRNKGNFPGRFSGRQFSNSRSEMNVSTLELGDSALYLCASTSRGVSTDTQYFGPGTRLTVL.